A single sample gave rise to the 20 T cell receptor beta chains below, sequenced in a study of blood T cell repertoires in COVID-19. Here immunoSEQ multiplex PCR was the method, and the copy in TCRdb shows in-frame clones only, minus some. The table has around 38,000 clones, roughly 87% seen once; the top ten hold around 5.1%. Sequenced input: peripheral blood. Source of these receptors: a man aged 55 to 70 with COVID-19, enrolled during active disease.

This clone was counted a few times. The rearrangement uses TRBV6-5 and TRBJ2-5; D is unresolved. This CDR3 is 14 amino acids long. CDR1 MNHEY and CDR2 SVGAGI come from the germline V gene. V was pared by 5 bases and J by 0 bases, with 10 bases between. CDR3 in DNA: TGTGCCAGCAGTATGACTGGGTACCAAGAGACCCAGTACTTC. Protein sequence: CASSMTGYQETQYF.

This sequence joins TRBV6-1 and TRBJ1-5, with a tentative D call TRBD1 (5 bases). Between the trimmed V and J ends, which lost 2 bases and 3 bases, there was a span of 11 bases. This CDR3 has 15 amino acids. Germline values: CDR1 MNHNS, CDR2 SASEGT. This chain's CDR3 is CASSEFAGFNQPQHF. The CDR3 region has the DNA TGTGCCAGCAGTGAATTCGCAGGGTTCAATCAGCCCCAGCATTTT.

V gene TRBV7-9 combines with J gene TRBJ2-1, with TRBD2 as a possible D gene (5 bases). Trimming cost V 4 bases and J 8 bases, with 9 bases left between them. Looked up from germline, CDR1 is SEHNR and CDR2 is FQNEAQ (reference sequence). The CDR3 has 12 residues. In DNA form, the CDR3 reads TGTGCCAGCAGCTCGGGGTTAGATGAGCAGTTCTTC. It specifies CASSSGLDEQFF.

V and J are TRBV18 and TRBJ2-7; TRBD1 might be the D (5 bases). This CDR3 has 13 residues. Germline-derived CDR1 and CDR2 are KGHSH and LQKENI. Trimming cost V 0 bases and J 6 bases, with 9 bases left between them. The CDR3 sequence: CASSPPGVSEQYF. In DNA, the CDR3 is TGTGCCAGCTCACCACCAGGGGTTAGCGAGCAGTACTTC.

This chain links TRBV6-4 with TRBJ1-2; the D gene is possibly TRBD1 (5 bases). Deletions cut 5 bases from V and 4 bases from J, with 14 bases between. CDR3 size: 14 residues. CDR1 is MRHNA and CDR2 is SNTAGT in the germline V gene. The CDR3 is CASSSAGTGYGYTF. The CDR3 DNA sequence: TGTGCCAGCAGTTCCGCCGGAACAGGCTATGGCTACACCTTC.

The chain couples TRBV5-1 to TRBJ1-4, with 9 bases lining up with TRBD1. Germline assignment: CDR1 SGHRS and CDR2 YFSETQ. The CDR3 consists of 14 residues. Germline trimming cut 2 bases from V and 8 bases from J; bases unmatched to any gene: 4. Here the CDR3 reads CASSLQGAREKLFF. CDR3 bases: TGCGCCAGCAGCTTACAGGGGGCCAGGGAAAAACTGTTTTTT.

The chain employs TRBV6-5 and TRBJ1-5; 9 bases are shared with TRBD1. The CDR3 is 15 amino acids. J was trimmed by 9 bases and V by 0 bases; bases with no gene match: 6. CDR1 and CDR2 from the germline V gene are MNHEY and SVGAGI. This chain's CDR3 is CASSYSTGGAWPQHF. In nucleotides, the CDR3 is TGTGCCAGCAGTTACTCCACAGGGGGCGCATGGCCCCAGCATTTT.

V is TRBV5-6 and J is TRBJ2-3; D uncertain. V shed 0 bases and J shed 13 bases, with 12 bases lying between them. CDR1 is SGHDT and CDR2 is YYEEEE in the germline V gene. CDR3 length: 12 amino acids. DNA for the CDR3: TGTGCCAGCAGCTTGGCGAGCCCGCAGGAGTATTTT. The encoded protein is CASSLASPQEYF.

The V call is TRBV28, the J call TRBJ2-5, with 15 nucleotides matching TRBD2. With V trimmed by 7 bases and J by 7 bases, 13 bases remained unmatched. This CDR3 is 17 amino acids long. Germline V CDR1 and CDR2: MDHEN, SYDVKM. The CDR3 DNA follows: TGTGCCAGCATCCTCCCTGGGACTAGCGGGAGGAAAGCGACCCAGTACTTC. Protein: CASILPGTSGRKATQYF.

This clone was recorded once. The V gene is TRBV28, the J gene TRBJ1-2, with TRBD1 identical over 9 bases. The CDR3 is 14 residues long. Per germline, CDR1 MDHEN and CDR2 SYDVKM. V lost 6 bases and J lost 8; bases outside the gene matches: 10. CDR3: CASSLSDRGRGYTF. The CDR3 nucleotides read TGTGCCAGCAGCCTATCGGACAGGGGCAGGGGCTACACCTTC.

The gene calls are TRBV6-1 and TRBJ1-1; D remains unclear. In germline, CDR1 is MNHNS, CDR2 SASEGT. Trimming pared 3 bases from V and 9 bases from J, leaving 8 bases between. The CDR3 runs 11 residues. The CDR3 region is CASSDWSKAFF. The CDR3 bases are TGTGCCAGCAGTGATTGGAGTAAAGCTTTCTTT.

The chain has TRBV7-9 and TRBJ2-4; the D gene is possibly TRBD1 (6 bases). V lost 4 bases and J 0 bases, leaving 16 bases between the germline ends. The length of the CDR3 is 17 residues. In germline, CDR1 is SEHNR, CDR2 FQNEAQ (reference sequence). CDR3 residues: CASSSPTGNIAKNIQYF. Written as DNA, the CDR3 is TGTGCCAGCAGCTCACCGACAGGAAATATAGCCAAAAACATTCAGTACTTC.

The chain couples TRBV11-1 to TRBJ2-5; a weak D match, TRBD2 (5 bases). Germline V CDR1 and CDR2: SGHAT, FQDESV (reference sequence). The CDR3 length is 14 residues. The germline V and J ends were trimmed by 2 bases and 5 bases, with 12 bases remaining between them. The CDR3 coding sequence is TGTGCCAGCAGCTTAATTGCGGGCCGGGAGACCCAGTACTTC. Translated: CASSLIAGRETQYF.

This chain links TRBV4-1 with TRBJ1-2; D remains ambiguous. Looked up from germline, CDR1 is MGHRA and CDR2 is YSYEKL. Trimming pared 0 bases from V and 0 bases from J, leaving 5 bases between. This CDR3 is 14 amino acids long. Here the CDR3 reads CASSQDFTNYGYTF. CDR3 nucleotides: TGCGCCAGCAGCCAAGATTTCACTAACTATGGCTACACCTTC.

V and J are TRBV30 and TRBJ1-5, with D hard to call. CDR3 length: 16 amino acids. Trimming removed 0 bases from V and 0 bases from J, with 12 bases in between. Germline CDR1 and CDR2: GTSNPN and SVGIG (reference sequence). The CDR3 reads CAWSVQSDYSNQPQHF. In nucleotides, the CDR3 is TGTGCCTGGAGTGTACAGTCAGATTATAGCAATCAGCCCCAGCATTTT.

This clone was observed a handful of times. The chain uses TRBV6-6 and TRBJ2-7, with D tentatively TRBD2 (6 bases). Trimming took 6 bases from V and 2 from J, leaving 14 bases between them. CDR3 size: 14 residues. Germline V lookup: CDR1 MNHNY, CDR2 SVGAGI (reference sequence). Written as DNA, the CDR3 is TGTGCCAGCAGGCAAGGGGACTTGGCCTACGAGCAGTACTTC. This gives the protein CASRQGDLAYEQYF.

The CDR3 loop is CASSLDGPVGNTIYF. The CDR3 bases are TGTGCCAGCAGCTTAGATGGCCCAGTCGGAAACACCATATATTTT. The chain carries TRBV11-2 and TRBJ1-3; D call uncertain. Germline loops: CDR1 SGHAT, CDR2 FQNNGV. V was clipped by 0 bases and J by 4 bases, with 10 bases between them. The CDR3 is made up of 15 amino acids.

This clone turned up a few times. The chain uses TRBV6-4 and TRBJ2-5; the D gene is possibly TRBD2 (6 bases). The V end lost 5 bases, the J end lost 5 bases, and 24 bases lay between the germline ends. Germline V gene data show CDR1 as MRHNA and CDR2 as SNTAGT. This CDR3 contains 17 residues. CDR3: CASSPPIKEGLWETQYF. CDR3 nucleotide sequence: TGTGCCAGCAGTCCTCCAATAAAGGAGGGCCTCTGGGAGACCCAGTACTTC.

The V call is TRBV7-8, the J call TRBJ2-1; 8 bases map to TRBD1. The germline CDR1 and CDR2 sequences are SGHVS and FQNEAQ. The CDR3 extends over 15 amino acids. Trimming took 2 bases from V and 2 from J; bases not matched to a gene: 2. CDR3 protein: CASSLRTGPYNEQFF. In DNA, the CDR3 is TGTGCCAGCAGCTTAAGGACAGGGCCCTACAATGAGCAGTTCTTC.

J is TRBJ2-3 and V is TRBV9; 11 bases map to TRBD2. CDR3 length: 16 amino acids. The germline gives CDR1 SGDLS, CDR2 YYNGEE. The trim removed 4 bases at V and 2 bases at J, leaving 6 bases unmatched. CDR3 bases: TGTGCCAGCAGCCCTAGGGGACTAGCGGCCACAGATACGCAGTATTTT. Its protein product is CASSPRGLAATDTQYF.